This T cell receptor beta chain was identified during a study of PD-1 blockade in classical Hodgkin lymphoma. Of note for this clone: Its target is not known.

Clones were read by immunoSEQ multiplex PCR, and TCRdb kept only the in-frame ones, dropping some. The sample has 25,000 to 30,000 clones, around 79% seen once. General study points: Repertoire difference causes, possibly disease activity or prior therapy, remain undefined. Lower baseline TCR diversity marked trial partial responders and progressors. Healthy donors were reported to have higher baseline TCR diversity than newly diagnosed patients.

The time point here: cycle 4 day 1 (C4D1), after 6 weeks of nivolumab. Each patient's relapse followed autologous stem cell transplantation, and brentuximab vedotin exposure varied. Magnetic negative selection served to purify CD4+ T cells out of PBMCs that had been thawed. CDR3 size: 15 residues. Germline loops: CDR1 GTSNPN, CDR2 SVGIG (reference sequence). V was clipped by 6 bases and J by 7 bases; unmatched bases: 15. This receptor was obtained from a human donor with classical Hodgkin lymphoma. The material was CD4+ T cells from blood, obtained before the fourth cycle of nivolumab. The rearrangement links TRBV30 to TRBJ2-7; 10 bases fit TRBD2. The CDR3 here is CACKENLAGVEEQYF. DNA of the CDR3: TGTGCCTGCAAGGAGAACCTAGCGGGAGTAGAAGAGCAGTACTTC.